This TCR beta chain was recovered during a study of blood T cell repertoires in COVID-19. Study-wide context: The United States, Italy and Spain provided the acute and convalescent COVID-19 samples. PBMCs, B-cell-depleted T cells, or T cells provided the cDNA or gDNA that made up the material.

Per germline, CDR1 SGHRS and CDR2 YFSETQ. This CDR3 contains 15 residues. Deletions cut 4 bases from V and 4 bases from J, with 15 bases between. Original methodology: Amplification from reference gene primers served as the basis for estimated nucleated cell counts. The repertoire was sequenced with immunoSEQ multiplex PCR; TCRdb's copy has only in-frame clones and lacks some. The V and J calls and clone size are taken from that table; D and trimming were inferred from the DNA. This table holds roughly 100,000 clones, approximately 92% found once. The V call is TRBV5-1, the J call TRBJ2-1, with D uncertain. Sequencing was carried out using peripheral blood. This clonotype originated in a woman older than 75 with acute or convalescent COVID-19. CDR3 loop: CASSPGSTGYNEQFF. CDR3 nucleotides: TGCGCCAGCAGCCCTGGCTCAACCGGGTACAATGAGCAGTTCTTC.